Listed below are T cell receptor beta chains from one sample, sequenced in a study of beta chain features in type 1 diabetes. Measured with immunoSEQ multiplex PCR; TCRdb has only the in-frame clones, and not every one. The sample holds hundreds of thousands of clones; about 14% are singletons and the top ten take approximately 0.039%. Sequencing was performed on naive CD4+ T cells from blood. Receptors originate from a man between 18 and 35 years old with type 1 diabetes. Each CDR3 is given without its conserved first and last residue. Fields, in order: V gene, J gene, CDR3 protein.

v_gene: TRBV20-1; j_gene: TRBJ1-1; CDR3aa: SFPGVTEAF
v_gene: TRBV9; j_gene: TRBJ1-4; CDR3aa: ASSPRGSEKLF
v_gene: TRBV18; j_gene: TRBJ2-7; CDR3aa: ASSAGQGDAYEQY
v_gene: TRBV30; j_gene: TRBJ1-1; CDR3aa: AWSVTGVPEAF
v_gene: TRBV12-5; j_gene: TRBJ2-5; CDR3aa: ASGPWEEETQY
v_gene: TRBV29-1; j_gene: TRBJ2-7; CDR3aa: SVGGTGTHEQY
v_gene: TRBV4-3; j_gene: TRBJ2-7; CDR3aa: ASSHYRTGTYEQY
v_gene: TRBV15; j_gene: TRBJ2-7; CDR3aa: ATSWASLAYEQY
v_gene: TRBV30; j_gene: TRBJ2-4; CDR3aa: AWTERGVENIQY
v_gene: TRBV29-1; j_gene: TRBJ2-7; CDR3aa: SAQRTGGYEQY
v_gene: TRBV30; j_gene: TRBJ1-2; CDR3aa: AWSPNYGYT
v_gene: TRBV15; j_gene: TRBJ2-1; CDR3aa: ATNRDPAYNEQF
v_gene: TRBV6-5; j_gene: TRBJ2-7; CDR3aa: ASSTNRGSEQY
v_gene: TRBV12-2; j_gene: TRBJ2-3; CDR3aa: ASRPEPRVTDTQY
v_gene: TRBV28; j_gene: TRBJ2-7; CDR3aa: ASRTGTGGREQY
v_gene: TRBV10-3; j_gene: TRBJ2-5; CDR3aa: AISPGPPGMPETQY
v_gene: TRBV7-3; j_gene: TRBJ2-2; CDR3aa: ASSLDPNTGELF
v_gene: TRBV25-1; j_gene: TRBJ2-7; CDR3aa: ASSPMGLTYEQY
v_gene: TRBV15; j_gene: TRBJ2-7; CDR3aa: ATSRGGLATYYEQY
v_gene: TRBV30; j_gene: TRBJ2-5; CDR3aa: AWSRASQETQY
v_gene: TRBV27; j_gene: TRBJ2-3; CDR3aa: ASSFYRRDTQY
v_gene: TRBV9; j_gene: TRBJ2-3; CDR3aa: ASSVQGTDTQY
v_gene: TRBV29-1; j_gene: TRBJ2-5; CDR3aa: SVFPILYYGAETQY
v_gene: TRBV28; j_gene: TRBJ2-2; CDR3aa: ASLSGSVTGELF
v_gene: TRBV4-1; j_gene: TRBJ2-1; CDR3aa: ASSQGQGVSYNEQF
v_gene: TRBV2; j_gene: TRBJ2-1; CDR3aa: ASEPFDSEQF
v_gene: TRBV2; j_gene: TRBJ2-3; CDR3aa: ASREKDRGTDTQY
v_gene: TRBV6-5; j_gene: TRBJ2-7; CDR3aa: ASSYSTNYEQY
v_gene: TRBV29-1; j_gene: TRBJ1-2; CDR3aa: SVGAQSGYGYT
v_gene: TRBV9; j_gene: TRBJ2-1; CDR3aa: ASSGASSYNEQF
v_gene: TRBV6-5; j_gene: TRBJ1-6; CDR3aa: ASSYGSTGNSPLH
v_gene: TRBV19; j_gene: TRBJ2-1; CDR3aa: ATRREGPAIRTYNEQF
v_gene: TRBV5-1; j_gene: TRBJ2-5; CDR3aa: ASSVGNIGETQY
v_gene: TRBV18; j_gene: TRBJ2-1; CDR3aa: ASSPGRYEQF
v_gene: TRBV4-2; j_gene: TRBJ2-1; CDR3aa: ASSQTAGYYNEQF
v_gene: TRBV5-6; j_gene: TRBJ2-7; CDR3aa: ASSLAQRFSYEQY
v_gene: TRBV28; j_gene: TRBJ2-7; CDR3aa: ASRPQALSYEQY
v_gene: TRBV9; j_gene: TRBJ2-6; CDR3aa: ASSPVSGANVLT
v_gene: TRBV9; j_gene: TRBJ2-1; CDR3aa: ASSVGATVAGLEQF
v_gene: TRBV6-6; j_gene: TRBJ2-1; CDR3aa: ASSLGTSGNNEQF
v_gene: TRBV2; j_gene: TRBJ2-7; CDR3aa: AGRRSPSYEQY
v_gene: TRBV7-9; j_gene: TRBJ2-3; CDR3aa: ASSPLQTDTQY
v_gene: TRBV6-5; j_gene: TRBJ1-2; CDR3aa: ASSGSYGYT
v_gene: TRBV18; j_gene: TRBJ2-7; CDR3aa: ASSPGRAEQY
v_gene: TRBV6-5; j_gene: TRBJ2-4; CDR3aa: ASSRTSGANIQY
v_gene: TRBV2; j_gene: TRBJ1-1; CDR3aa: ASSFMEGSTEAF
v_gene: TRBV7-2; j_gene: TRBJ2-1; CDR3aa: ASSLKALYNEQF
v_gene: TRBV2; j_gene: TRBJ2-6; CDR3aa: ASRSLKGVSGANVLT
v_gene: TRBV6-5; j_gene: TRBJ2-1; CDR3aa: ASSQSGLAVYEQF
v_gene: TRBV30; j_gene: TRBJ2-1; CDR3aa: AWSVPGTGPYNEQF
v_gene: TRBV5-6; j_gene: TRBJ2-4; CDR3aa: ASSPSTGSKNIQY
v_gene: TRBV30; j_gene: TRBJ2-7; CDR3aa: AWIAGGYEQY
v_gene: TRBV19; j_gene: TRBJ2-1; CDR3aa: SAASYNEQF
v_gene: TRBV5-1; j_gene: TRBJ1-1; CDR3aa: ATSHRAGGMNTEAF
v_gene: TRBV11-2; j_gene: TRBJ1-2; CDR3aa: ASSLNPGQYNYGYT
v_gene: TRBV29-1; j_gene: TRBJ2-5; CDR3aa: SVSDGEQETQY
v_gene: TRBV11-2; j_gene: TRBJ2-7; CDR3aa: ASSPGLSYYEQY
v_gene: TRBV7-2; j_gene: TRBJ1-2; CDR3aa: ASSLVGQGNYGYT
v_gene: TRBV5-1; j_gene: TRBJ1-2; CDR3aa: ASSLDRVDYGYT
v_gene: TRBV20-1; j_gene: TRBJ2-7; CDR3aa: SARGNYEQY